This T cell receptor (beta chain) emerged from a study of blood T cell repertoires in COVID-19. Study in general: COVID-19 samples from acute and convalescent phases originated in the United States, Italy and Spain. T cells, B-cell-depleted T cells, or PBMCs provided the cDNA or gDNA that served as material.

Under the authors' procedure: Estimation of nucleated cell counts relied on the amplification of reference gene primers. Profiled with immunoSEQ multiplex PCR; TCRdb holds only in-frame clones, not every one. The DNA was the basis for D and trimming; V, J and clone size are from that table. Of about 220,000 clones listed, roughly 80% are singletons. The germline gives CDR1 SNHLY, CDR2 FYNNEI. This CDR3 is built from 15 residues. V was clipped by 3 bases and J by 6 bases; unmatched bases: 6. The sequenced material came from peripheral blood. This rearrangement joins TRBV2 to TRBJ1-5, with 9 positions matching TRBD1. The source is a woman aged 55-70 years who had recovered from COVID-19. The chain's CDR3 is CASSDGDRVGQPQHF. CDR3 DNA sequence: TGTGCCAGCAGTGATGGGGACAGGGTTGGTCAGCCCCAGCATTTT.